Below, 27 T cell receptor beta chains from the same sample are listed, as sequenced in a study of OX40 agonist ivuxolimab in advanced cancers. Sequenced by immunoSEQ multiplex PCR; TCRdb stores in-frame clones only, minus some. Here the sample spans 90,000 to 100,000 clones, 90% to 96% being singletons. Material: CD4+ or CD8+ T cells sorted from blood, obtained in a trial of the OX40 agonist ivuxolimab. Every receptor here comes from an adult with an advanced solid tumor such as melanoma, head and neck, liver or kidney cancer.

This chain links TRBV7-3 with TRBJ2-7; 10 positions match TRBD1. The CDR3 is 13 amino acids. V dropped 4 bases and J dropped 3; count of bases not matched to a gene: 0. Germline assignment: CDR1 SGHTA and CDR2 FQGTGA. The CDR3 is CASSWTGGYEQYF. DNA for the CDR3: TGTGCCAGCAGCTGGACAGGGGGCTACGAGCAGTACTTC.

V gene TRBV27 combines with J gene TRBJ2-7; 8 bases fit TRBD1. The germline CDR1 and CDR2 sequences are MNHEY and SMNVEV (reference sequence). The V and J ends lost 6 bases and 4 bases, in that order; junction bases with no gene match: 8. This CDR3 comprises 14 residues. Here the CDR3 DNA reads TGTGCCAGCAGGGGACAGGAGGAGCGGTACGAGCAGTACTTC. It is translated as CASRGQEERYEQYF.

This clone was seen once. The CDR3 reads CASSLAPTSGGANEQFF. DNA of the CDR3: TGTGCCAGCAGCTTGGCCCCGACTAGCGGGGGGGCCAATGAGCAGTTCTTC. The rearrangement links TRBV5-6 to TRBJ2-1; 14 bases agree with TRBD2. The CDR3 is made up of 17 amino acids. In germline, CDR1 is SGHDT, CDR2 YYEEEE. The J segment lost 6 bases and the V segment lost 0 bases, leaving 5 bases of the junction unmatched.

This chain uses TRBV27 with TRBJ2-5; TRBD2 matches 10 bases. Trimming removed 0 bases from V and 3 bases from J; junction bases left unmatched: 1. The V gene's germline CDR1 is MNHEY and CDR2 SMNVEV (reference sequence). The CDR3 loop spans 15 amino acids. In DNA, the CDR3 is TGTGCCAGCAGTTTATCGCTAGCGGGGGAAGAGACCCAGTACTTC. Its translation: CASSLSLAGEETQYF.

The V gene is TRBV27, the J gene TRBJ1-2; D possibly corresponds to TRBD1 (5 bases). The V gene lost 5 bases and the J gene lost 0 bases, with 7 bases spanning the gap. The CDR3 contains 13 residues. CDR1 and CDR2 from the germline V gene are MNHEY and SMNVEV (reference sequence). The CDR3 loop reads CASSDSPNYGYTF. The CDR3 DNA reads TGTGCCAGCAGTGACAGCCCTAACTATGGCTACACCTTC.

This clone was recorded only once. The rearrangement joins TRBV7-8 to TRBJ1-1; D remains ambiguous. Trimming pared 5 bases from V and 2 bases from J, leaving 6 bases between. The CDR3 has 12 amino acids. From germline, CDR1 is SGHVS and CDR2 FQNEAQ. CDR3 DNA: TGTGCCAGCAGCATGGGAAACACTGAAGCTTTCTTT. It yields the protein CASSMGNTEAFF.

The chain carries TRBV19 and TRBJ1-2; TRBD1 might be the D (5 bases). Per germline, CDR1 LNHDA and CDR2 SQIVND (reference sequence). Between the trimmed V and J ends, which lost 7 bases and 0 bases, there was a span of 9 bases. CDR3 size: 13 residues. The CDR3 loop is CASNQGTNYGYTF. CDR3 sequence (DNA): TGTGCCAGTAACCAGGGCACTAACTATGGCTACACCTTC. The whole variable domain, remainder taken from reference TRBV19 and TRBJ1-2, is DGGITQSPKYLFRKEGQNVTLSCEQNLNHDAMYWYRQDPGQGLRLIYYSQIVNDFQKGDIAEGYSVSREKKESFPLTVTSAQKNPTAFYLCASNQGTNYGYTFGSGTRLTVV.

The chain is built from TRBV5-6 and TRBJ2-7; 8 nucleotides line up with TRBD2. CDR1 is SGHDT, CDR2 YYEEEE, per germline. The CDR3 is 15 amino acids. V lost 0 bases and J lost 2; bases outside the gene matches: 4. The CDR3 protein is CASSLETSGTYEQYF. The CDR3 nucleotides are TGTGCCAGCAGCTTGGAAACTAGCGGAACCTACGAGCAGTACTTC.

This chain connects TRBV27 to TRBJ2-2; D gene uncertain. With 5 bases removed from V and 4 bases from J, the gap between germline ends came to 8 bases. This CDR3 has 13 amino acids. Germline-derived CDR1 and CDR2 are MNHEY and SMNVEV (reference sequence). CDR3 loop: CASSPGSTGELFF. As DNA, the CDR3 is TGTGCCAGCAGTCCTGGGTCCACCGGGGAGCTGTTTTTT.

Comment on this clone: Other DNA sequences from this sample encode an identical CDR3 as well. The V call is TRBV19, the J call TRBJ2-7; tentative D call: TRBD1 (6 bases). Looked up from germline, CDR1 is LNHDA and CDR2 is SQIVND (reference sequence). V lost 3 bases to trimming and J lost 3 bases, with 12 bases between them. The CDR3 length is 14 residues. The CDR3 reads CASSIGQGSYEQYF. CDR3 sequence (DNA): TGTGCCAGTAGTATCGGGCAGGGGAGCTACGAGCAGTACTTC.

The chain employs TRBV4-3 and TRBJ1-6, with 10 bases fitting TRBD1. V was pared by 3 bases and J by 6 bases, with 2 bases of the junction left unmatched. Germline V CDR1 and CDR2: LGHNA, YSLEER. This CDR3 is built from 15 residues. CDR3 region: CASSQGQGTNSPLHF. The CDR3 region has the DNA TGCGCCAGCAGCCAGGGACAGGGGACTAATTCACCCCTCCACTTT.

The chain employs TRBV4-1 and TRBJ2-3; no firm D call. Trimming removed 5 bases at V and 6 bases at J, with 15 bases between. Germline V gene sequence: CDR1 MGHRA, CDR2 YSYEKL. This CDR3 has 14 amino acids. CDR3 DNA sequence: TGCGCCAGCAGCGAGGTTCTCGGTAGGGATACGCAGTATTTT. It yields the protein CASSEVLGRDTQYF.

This rearrangement joins TRBV28 to TRBJ2-2; possible D gene TRBD1, 5 bases. V shed 2 bases and J shed 4 bases, with 11 bases lying between them. Germline lookup yields CDR1 MDHEN and CDR2 SYDVKM. This CDR3 is built from 15 residues. The CDR3 sequence is CASSLHDRTTGELFF. Written as DNA, the CDR3 is TGTGCCAGCAGTTTACACGACAGAACCACCGGGGAGCTGTTTTTT.

In this sample, this clone turned up once. V usage is TRBV28 and J usage is TRBJ2-3, with no clear D. V lost 7 bases and J lost 2, with 4 bases in between. The CDR3 totals 11 residues. Germline-derived CDR1 and CDR2 are MDHEN and SYDVKM. The CDR3, as DNA: TGTGCCAGCACCGACACAGATACGCAGTATTTT. It codes for CASTDTDTQYF.

The chain joins TRBV7-9 to TRBJ1-5; D remains ambiguous. The V gene lost 6 bases and the J gene lost 4 bases, with 7 bases spanning the gap. Germline V gene data show CDR1 as SEHNR and CDR2 as FQNEAQ (reference sequence). The CDR3 is 12 residues long. The CDR3 reads CASREFNQPQHF. CDR3 DNA sequence: TGTGCCAGCAGAGAGTTTAATCAGCCCCAGCATTTT.

This chain links TRBV19 with TRBJ1-5, with a tentative D call TRBD1 (6 bases). The germline V and J ends were trimmed by 6 bases and 1 base, with 10 bases remaining between them. Germline V CDR1 and CDR2: LNHDA, SQIVND (reference sequence). This CDR3 has 14 amino acids. In nucleotides, the CDR3 is TGTGCCAGTAGGGCAGGGGTGAGCAATCAGCCCCAGCATTTT. Amino acid sequence: CASRAGVSNQPQHF.

The CDR3 DNA reads as TGTGCCAGCAGCTTGCTCAGGGGAGTCGATGAGCAGTTCTTC. Encoded protein: CASSLLRGVDEQFF. This chain links TRBV5-6 with TRBJ2-1; the D gene is possibly TRBD1 (6 bases). This CDR3 region has 14 residues. The V gene lost 1 base and the J gene lost 8 bases, with 13 bases spanning the gap. CDR1 SGHDT and CDR2 YYEEEE come from the germline V gene.

The chain recombines TRBV11-2 with TRBJ2-7; possible D gene TRBD1, 5 bases. CDR3 length equals 12 residues. The germline V and J ends were trimmed by 4 bases and 2 bases, with 6 bases remaining between them. Germline CDR1 is SGHAT and CDR2 is FQNNGV. The CDR3 spells CASSSTAYEQYF. CDR3 bases: TGTGCCAGCAGCTCGACAGCCTACGAGCAGTACTTC.

The CDR3: CASSDITSGNNEQFF. The CDR3 DNA sequence: TGTGCCAGCAGTGATATAACTAGCGGGAACAATGAGCAGTTCTTC. This chain connects TRBV6-4 to TRBJ2-1; TRBD2 matches 10 bases. The V gene end was trimmed by 3 bases and the J gene end by 5 bases; junction bases not matched to a gene: 4. The CDR3 has 15 residues. Germline V gives CDR1 MRHNA, CDR2 SNTAGT.

The chain couples TRBV5-5 to TRBJ2-1; 7 positions agree with TRBD1. There are 13 residues in the CDR3. J lost 4 bases, V lost 3 bases, and 1 base had no gene match. Germline loops: CDR1 SGHKS, CDR2 YYEKEE (reference sequence). CDR3 sequence: CASSWGQYNEQFF. CDR3 in DNA: TGTGCCAGCAGCTGGGGACAGTACAATGAGCAGTTCTTC.

This chain connects TRBV29-1 to TRBJ1-4, with D unclear. Trimming left V 1 base short and J 8 bases short, with 11 bases between. Germline V gene data show CDR1 as SQVTM and CDR2 as ANQGSEA. This CDR3 region has 13 residues. In DNA form, the CDR3 reads TGCAGCGTTGAAGGAGGGAATCGAGAAAAACTGTTTTTT. It yields the protein CSVEGGNREKLFF.

The J gene is TRBJ2-2, the V gene TRBV5-4; D gene uncertain. Germline V gene sequence: CDR1 SGHNT, CDR2 YYREEE (reference sequence). Trimming pared 4 bases from V and 1 base from J, leaving 2 bases between. The CDR3 contains 12 residues. The CDR3 DNA reads TGTGCCAGCAGCCAGAACACCGGGGAGCTGTTTTTT. Protein sequence: CASSQNTGELFF.

The chain combines TRBV5-6 with TRBJ1-1; D unresolved. The CDR3 runs to 16 residues. Germline V gives CDR1 SGHDT, CDR2 YYEEEE. Trimming pared 3 bases from V and 2 bases from J, leaving 17 bases between. CDR3 region: CASSSASLAVNTEAFF. CDR3 DNA sequence: TGTGCCAGCAGCTCGGCTTCCCTGGCCGTTAACACTGAAGCTTTCTTT.

The gene calls are TRBV9 and TRBJ1-2; possible D gene TRBD1, 5 bases. Germline-derived CDR1 and CDR2 are SGDLS and YYNGEE. V dropped 0 bases and J dropped 1 base, with 10 bases sitting between them. CDR3 size: 15 residues. The CDR3 nucleotides are TGTGCCAGCAGCGTAGATGAGACAGATAACTATGGCTACACCTTC. Translating gives CASSVDETDNYGYTF.

This chain joins TRBV2 and TRBJ1-1; D perhaps matches TRBD1 (5 bases). The CDR3 covers 13 residues. The germline V and J ends were trimmed by 4 bases and 3 bases, with 9 bases remaining between them. The germline V gene has CDR1 SNHLY and CDR2 FYNNEI. This CDR3 reads CASSVQDYTEAFF. The CDR3 DNA reads as TGTGCCAGCAGTGTACAGGATTACACTGAAGCTTTCTTT. Full variable domain (rest looked up from reference TRBV2 and TRBJ1-1): EPEVTQTPSHQVTQMGQEVILRCVPISNHLYFYWYRQILGQKVEFLVSFYNNEISEKSEIFDDQFSVERPDGSNFTLKIRSTKLEDSAMYFCASSVQDYTEAFFGQGTRLTVV.

The count of this clone is one. V gene TRBV28 combines with J gene TRBJ2-7; D is undetermined. The CDR3 is made up of 14 amino acids. Trimming shortened V by 5 bases and J by 6 bases, and 17 bases separated the two germline ends. Germline V gives CDR1 MDHEN, CDR2 SYDVKM. The CDR3 sequence is CASSLRGFGREQYF. The CDR3 region has the DNA TGTGCCAGCAGTCTCCGAGGCTTTGGGCGCGAGCAGTACTTC.

The chain employs TRBV28 and TRBJ1-2; unclear D gene. Trimming pared 2 bases from V and 4 bases from J, leaving 17 bases between. CDR1 is MDHEN and CDR2 is SYDVKM in the germline V gene. This CDR3 has 16 amino acids. DNA of the CDR3: TGTGCCAGCAGTTTAGTCAGACAAACCCGGGGCTATGGCTACACCTTC. Translating it yields CASSLVRQTRGYGYTF.